This T cell receptor beta chain emerged from a study of blood T cell repertoires in COVID-19. The data were produced by immunoSEQ multiplex PCR, yet TCRdb's version contains in-frame clones alone and is incomplete. The sample includes 95,000 to 110,000 clones, 90% to 95% of them seen just once. CDR3 length: 16 amino acids. The sequencing input was peripheral blood. V usage is TRBV21-1 and J usage is TRBJ1-5; the table's D call, TRBD1, has no DNA check behind it. TRBV21-1 is marked as a pseudogene. This sequence originates from a human donor in a cohort sampled during active COVID-19. DNA of the CDR3: TGTGCCAGCAGCAAAAGGCCTGGGGCATCTGGTCAGCCCCAGCATTTT. It specifies CASSKRPGASGQPQHF.